This T cell receptor beta chain was sequenced during a study of CD8 T cells in ankylosing spondylitis. Study-level points and caveats: Clones linked to disease, bearing a CD8+ phenotype, were relatively rare in peripheral blood. The study identified a TCR beta motif of 7 or 8 highly homologous variants that appeared characteristic of ankylosing spondylitis blood. Earlier authors reported some of these motif variants in reactive arthritis synovial fluid and blood.

At least ten counts were recorded for this clonotype. Antigen unknown. Researchers built TCR beta libraries using quantitative 5'-RACE with molecular barcodes. TCRdb redid the calling of the 5' RACE reads with MiXCR, one entry per CDR3 protein. The sample carries under 250,000 distinct CDR3 sequences, 7% to 10% recorded once. Germline-derived CDR1 and CDR2 are SEHNR and FQNEAQ (reference sequence). Trimming left V 6 bases short and J 3 bases short, with 16 bases between. CDR3 length: 15 residues. The specimen was blood, either unsorted or a sorted T cell fraction (not recorded which). This sequence joins TRBV7-9 and TRBJ2-3, with D uncertain. This receptor was taken from a female donor with ankylosing spondylitis or in good health (not recorded which). CDR3: CASSSKRAQTDTQYF. The CDR3 DNA is TGTGCCAGCAGTTCCAAACGGGCCCAAACAGATACGCAGTATTTT.